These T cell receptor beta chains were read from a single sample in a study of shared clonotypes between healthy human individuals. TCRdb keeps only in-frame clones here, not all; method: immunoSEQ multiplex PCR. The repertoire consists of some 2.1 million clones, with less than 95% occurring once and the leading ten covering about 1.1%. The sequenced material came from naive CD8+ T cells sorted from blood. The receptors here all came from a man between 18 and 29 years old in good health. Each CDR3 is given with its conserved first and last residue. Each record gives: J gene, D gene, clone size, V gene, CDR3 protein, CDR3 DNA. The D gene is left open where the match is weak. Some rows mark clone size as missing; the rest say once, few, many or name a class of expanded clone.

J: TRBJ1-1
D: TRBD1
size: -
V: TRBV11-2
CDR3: CASSPDETGMNTEAFF
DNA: TGTGCCAGCAGCCCGGATGAGACAGGGATGAACACTGAAGCTTTCTTT

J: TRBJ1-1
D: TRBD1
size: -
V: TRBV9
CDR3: CASSGPDRKPEAFF
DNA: TGTGCCAGCAGCGGCCCGGACAGGAAGCCTGAAGCTTTCTTT

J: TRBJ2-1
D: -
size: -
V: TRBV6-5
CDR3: CASSYSIGTRYNEQFF
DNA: TGTGCCAGCAGTTACAGTATCGGGACTCGATACAATGAGCAGTTCTTC

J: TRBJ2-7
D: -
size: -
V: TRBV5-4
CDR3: CASSFGGLDEQYF
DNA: TGTGCCAGCAGCTTTGGGGGGTTGGACGAGCAGTACTTC

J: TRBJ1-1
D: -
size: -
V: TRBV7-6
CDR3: CASSLEPIGGPTEAFF
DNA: TGTGCCAGCAGCTTAGAGCCCATTGGGGGGCCCACTGAAGCTTTCTTT

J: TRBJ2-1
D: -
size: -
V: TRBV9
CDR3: CASSASRYGSRVNEQFF
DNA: TGTGCCAGCAGCGCCAGTAGATACGGGAGTAGGGTCAATGAGCAGTTCTTC

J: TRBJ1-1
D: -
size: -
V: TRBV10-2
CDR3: CASSGLTAMNTEAFF
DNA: TGCGCCAGCAGTGGCCTGACAGCGATGAACACTGAAGCTTTCTTT

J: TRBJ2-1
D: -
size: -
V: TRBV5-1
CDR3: CASSLDGTAEQFF
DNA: TGCGCCAGCAGCTTGGACGGCACAGCAGAGCAGTTCTTC

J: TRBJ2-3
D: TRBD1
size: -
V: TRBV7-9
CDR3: CASSLSDRVDTDTQYF
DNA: TGTGCCAGCAGCCTTTCGGACAGGGTTGACACAGATACGCAGTATTTT

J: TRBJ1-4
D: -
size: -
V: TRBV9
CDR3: CASSHNRDGYEKLFF
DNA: TGTGCCAGCAGCCATAACAGGGACGGATATGAAAAACTGTTTTTT

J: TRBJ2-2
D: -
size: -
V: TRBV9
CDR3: CASSPRPPNTGELFF
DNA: TGTGCCAGCAGCCCCCGACCGCCGAACACCGGGGAGCTGTTTTTT

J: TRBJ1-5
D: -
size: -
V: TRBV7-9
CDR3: CASSLGLDQPQHF
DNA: TGTGCCAGCAGCCTTGGACTGGATCAGCCCCAGCATTTT

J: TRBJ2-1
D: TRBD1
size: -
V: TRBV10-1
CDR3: CASSDTRQGIANEQFF
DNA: TGCGCCAGCAGTGACACCCGACAGGGTATCGCTAATGAGCAGTTCTTC

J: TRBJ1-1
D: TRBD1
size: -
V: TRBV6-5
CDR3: CASSYSTGGGTEAFF
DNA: TGTGCCAGCAGTTACTCAACAGGGGGGGGCACTGAAGCTTTCTTT

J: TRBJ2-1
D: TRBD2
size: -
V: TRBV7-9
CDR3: CASSSKTGLAYNEQFF
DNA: TGTGCCAGCAGTTCAAAAACGGGACTAGCCTACAATGAGCAGTTCTTC

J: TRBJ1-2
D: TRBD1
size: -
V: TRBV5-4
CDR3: CASSRPGQGVGYTF
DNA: TGTGCCAGCAGCCGGCCAGGACAGGGGGTTGGCTACACCTTC

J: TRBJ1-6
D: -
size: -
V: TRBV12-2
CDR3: CASRPNLDGYENSPLHF
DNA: TGTGCAAGTCGCCCTAATCTTGACGGGTACGAAAATTCACCCCTCCACTTT

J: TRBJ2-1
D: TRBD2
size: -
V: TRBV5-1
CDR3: CASSSDAGLASHNEQFF
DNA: TGCGCCAGCAGCTCGGACGCGGGACTAGCGTCCCACAATGAGCAGTTCTTC

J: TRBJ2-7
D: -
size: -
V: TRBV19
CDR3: CASSNTGEQYF
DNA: TGTGCCAGTAGTAACACTGGCGAGCAGTACTTC

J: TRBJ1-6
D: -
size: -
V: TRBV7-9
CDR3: CASSDSNPIWNSPLHF
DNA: TGTGCCAGCAGCGACAGTAACCCCATATGGAATTCACCCCTCCACTTT

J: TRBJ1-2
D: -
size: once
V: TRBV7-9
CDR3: CASARSTRNGYTF
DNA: TGTGCCAGCGCCAGGTCGACTAGAAATGGCTACACCTTC

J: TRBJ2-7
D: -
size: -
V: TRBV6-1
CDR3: CASSTDRTEQYF
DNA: TGTGCCAGCAGCACCGACAGGACCGAGCAGTACTTC

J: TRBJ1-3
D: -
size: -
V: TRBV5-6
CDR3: CASSLGGSSGNTIYF
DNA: TGTGCCAGCAGCTTGGGGGGAAGCTCTGGAAACACCATATATTTT

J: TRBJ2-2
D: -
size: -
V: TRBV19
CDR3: CASSIDLQGNTGELFF
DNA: TGTGCCAGTAGTATAGATTTACAGGGGAACACCGGGGAGCTGTTTTTT

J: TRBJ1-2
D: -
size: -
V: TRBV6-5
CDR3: CASSFGSSYGYTF
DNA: TGTGCCAGCAGTTTCGGCAGCTCCTATGGCTACACCTTC

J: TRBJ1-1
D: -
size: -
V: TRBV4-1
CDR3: CASSQGADILAEAFF
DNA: TGCGCCAGCAGCCAAGGAGCGGACATATTGGCTGAAGCTTTCTTT

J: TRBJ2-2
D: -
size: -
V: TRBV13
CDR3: CASRGTSLPGGELFF
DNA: TGTGCCAGCAGGGGAACTAGCCTACCGGGCGGGGAGCTGTTTTTT

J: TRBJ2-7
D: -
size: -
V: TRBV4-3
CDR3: CASSQGWGEYEQYF
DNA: TGCGCCAGCAGCCAAGGGTGGGGAGAGTACGAGCAGTACTTC

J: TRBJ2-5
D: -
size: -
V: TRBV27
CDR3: CASSSGSQMYQETQYF
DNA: TGTGCCAGCAGCAGTGGGTCACAGATGTACCAAGAGACCCAGTACTTC

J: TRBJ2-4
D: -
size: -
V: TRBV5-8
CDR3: CASSLAGNRAKNIQYF
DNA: TGTGCCAGCAGCTTGGCGGGGAACAGAGCCAAAAACATTCAGTACTTC

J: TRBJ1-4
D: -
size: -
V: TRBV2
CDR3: CASSEANEKLFF
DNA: TGTGCCAGCAGTGAAGCGAATGAAAAACTGTTTTTT

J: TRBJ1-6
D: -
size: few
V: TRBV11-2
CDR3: CASSPSGESNSPLHF
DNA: TGTGCCAGCAGCCCCTCAGGGGAGAGTAATTCACCCCTCCACTTT

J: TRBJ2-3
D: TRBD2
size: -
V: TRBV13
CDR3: CASSSRLAGTDTQYF
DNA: TGTGCCAGCAGCTCTAGACTAGCGGGAACAGATACGCAGTATTTT

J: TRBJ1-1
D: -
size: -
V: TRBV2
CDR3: CASSESGWSLEAFF
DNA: TGTGCCAGCAGTGAATCCGGGTGGTCCTTAGAAGCTTTCTTT

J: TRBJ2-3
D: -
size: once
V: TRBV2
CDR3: CASSGITGAQGGTDTQYF
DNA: TGTGCCAGCAGTGGAATCACGGGGGCCCAGGGAGGGACAGATACGCAGTATTTT

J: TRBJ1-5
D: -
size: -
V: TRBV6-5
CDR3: CASSYRWQGNQPQHF
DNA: TGTGCCAGCAGTTACCGATGGCAGGGGAACCAGCCCCAGCATTTT

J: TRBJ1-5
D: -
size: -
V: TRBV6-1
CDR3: CASSQVSDQPQHF
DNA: TGTGCCAGCAGTCAGGTATCGGACCAGCCCCAGCATTTT

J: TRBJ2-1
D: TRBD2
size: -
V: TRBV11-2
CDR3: CASIGSGRVYNEQFF
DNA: TGTGCCAGCATCGGGAGCGGGAGGGTCTACAATGAGCAGTTCTTC

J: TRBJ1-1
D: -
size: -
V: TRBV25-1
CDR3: CASSGPGTANTEAFF
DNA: TGTGCCAGCAGTGGCCCCGGGACCGCGAACACTGAAGCTTTCTTT

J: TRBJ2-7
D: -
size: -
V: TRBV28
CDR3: CASSLMARTYEQYF
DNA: TGTGCCAGCAGTTTAATGGCGAGGACGTACGAGCAGTACTTC

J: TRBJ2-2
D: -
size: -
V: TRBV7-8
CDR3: CASSLSSAWRELFF
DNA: TGTGCCAGCAGCTTATCCTCGGCATGGCGGGAGCTGTTTTTT

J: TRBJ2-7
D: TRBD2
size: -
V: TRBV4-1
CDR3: CASSQEKLADYEQYF
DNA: TGCGCCAGCAGCCAAGAGAAACTAGCGGACTACGAGCAGTACTTC

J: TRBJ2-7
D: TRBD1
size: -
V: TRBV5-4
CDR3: CASSPTGLSYEQYF
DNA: TGTGCCAGCAGCCCGACAGGGCTCTCCTACGAGCAGTACTTC

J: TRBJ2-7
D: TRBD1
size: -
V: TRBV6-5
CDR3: CASSKERQGSYEQYF
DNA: TGTGCCAGCAGTAAAGAGAGACAGGGGTCCTACGAGCAGTACTTC

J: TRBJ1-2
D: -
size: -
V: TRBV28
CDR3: CASSPRPLHGYTF
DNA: TGTGCCAGCAGCCCCCGCCCTCTTCATGGCTACACCTTC

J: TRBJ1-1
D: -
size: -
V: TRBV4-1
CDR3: CASSQDWAGDGTEAFF
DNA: TGCGCCAGCAGCCAAGATTGGGCCGGGGATGGCACTGAAGCTTTCTTT

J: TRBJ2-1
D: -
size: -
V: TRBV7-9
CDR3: CASSLDPHHEQFF
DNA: TGTGCCAGCAGCTTAGACCCCCATCATGAGCAGTTCTTC

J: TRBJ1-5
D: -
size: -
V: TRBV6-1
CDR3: CASSQALVHQPQHF
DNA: TGTGCCAGCAGCCAGGCCCTAGTGCATCAGCCCCAGCATTTT

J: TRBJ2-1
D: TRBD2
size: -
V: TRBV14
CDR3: CATSEGRGTSGLWDEQFF
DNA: TGTGCCACCAGCGAGGGGCGTGGGACTAGCGGACTTTGGGATGAGCAGTTCTTC

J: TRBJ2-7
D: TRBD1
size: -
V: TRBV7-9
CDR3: CASSARVGQGTHEQYF
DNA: TGTGCCAGCAGCGCTAGGGTGGGACAGGGTACCCACGAGCAGTACTTC

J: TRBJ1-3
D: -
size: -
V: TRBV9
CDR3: CASSVEAGASSGNTIYF
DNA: TGTGCCAGCAGCGTAGAGGCAGGTGCAAGCTCTGGAAACACCATATATTTT

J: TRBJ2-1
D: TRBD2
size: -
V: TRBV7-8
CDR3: CASSSSLGGAGGDNEQFF
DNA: TGTGCCAGCAGCTCCTCTCTTGGTGGAGCGGGGGGTGACAATGAGCAGTTCTTC

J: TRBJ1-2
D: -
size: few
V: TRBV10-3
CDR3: CAINLDSYGYTF
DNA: TGTGCCATCAACCTCGACAGCTATGGCTACACCTTC